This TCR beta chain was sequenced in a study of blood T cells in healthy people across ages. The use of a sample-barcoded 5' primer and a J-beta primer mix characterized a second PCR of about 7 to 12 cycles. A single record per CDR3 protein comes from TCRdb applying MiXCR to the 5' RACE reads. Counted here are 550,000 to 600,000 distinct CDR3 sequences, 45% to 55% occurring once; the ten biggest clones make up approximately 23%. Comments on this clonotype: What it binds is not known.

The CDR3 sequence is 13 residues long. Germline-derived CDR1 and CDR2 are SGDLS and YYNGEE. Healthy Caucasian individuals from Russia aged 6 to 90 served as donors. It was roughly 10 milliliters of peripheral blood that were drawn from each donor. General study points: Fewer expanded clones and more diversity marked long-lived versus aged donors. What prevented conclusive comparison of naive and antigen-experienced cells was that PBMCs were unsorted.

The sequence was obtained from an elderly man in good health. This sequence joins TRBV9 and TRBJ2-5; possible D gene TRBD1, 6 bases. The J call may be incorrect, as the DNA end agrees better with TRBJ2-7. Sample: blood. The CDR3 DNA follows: TGTGCCAGCAGCCCTCCACAGGGTGCCGAGCAGTACTTC. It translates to CASSPPQGAEQYF.